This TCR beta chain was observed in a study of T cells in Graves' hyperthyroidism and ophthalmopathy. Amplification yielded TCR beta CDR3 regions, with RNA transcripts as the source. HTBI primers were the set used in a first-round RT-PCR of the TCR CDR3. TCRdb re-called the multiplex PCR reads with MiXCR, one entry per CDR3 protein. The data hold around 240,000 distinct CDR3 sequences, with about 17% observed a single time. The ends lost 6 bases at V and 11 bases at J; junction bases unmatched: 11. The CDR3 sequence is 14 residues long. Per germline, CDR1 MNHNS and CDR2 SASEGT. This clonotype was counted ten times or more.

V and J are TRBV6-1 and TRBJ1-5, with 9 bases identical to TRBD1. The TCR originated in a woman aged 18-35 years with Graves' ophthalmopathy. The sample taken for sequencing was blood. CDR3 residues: CASRTGGSLATQHF. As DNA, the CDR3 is TGTGCCAGCAGAACAGGGGGCTCCCTAGCGACCCAGCATTTT.